This TCR beta chain was profiled in a study of T cell responses to AZD1222 COVID-19 vaccine. Comment on this clone: Additional DNA sequences in this sample encode the identical CDR3.

Method: immunoSEQ multiplex PCR; TCRdb's copy keeps in-frame clones and lacks some. Of more than 150,000 clones in the sample, around 92% are singletons; the top ten hold about 10%. This CDR3 comprises 13 residues. V lost 3 bases and J lost 5; bases outside the gene matches: 1. The V gene's germline CDR1 is LNHDA and CDR2 SQIVND (reference sequence). This chain links TRBV19 with TRBJ1-2; 9 nucleotides match TRBD1. The source was peripheral blood, collected on day 0 of AZD1222 vaccination. The TCR sequence derives from an adult in good health. The CDR3 reads CASSIGTGYGYTF. The CDR3 DNA reads TGTGCCAGTAGTATTGGGACAGGGTATGGCTACACCTTC. Together with reference TRBV19 and TRBJ1-2, the CDR3 gives the full variable domain: DGGITQSPKYLFRKEGQNVTLSCEQNLNHDAMYWYRQDPGQGLRLIYYSQIVNDFQKGDIAEGYSVSREKKESFPLTVTSAQKNPTAFYLCASSIGTGYGYTFGSGTRLTVV.